One TCR beta chain is described in this entry. Its antigen is still unknown. The record has no base qualities; no much larger clone is one base away. The record originates from a study of T cells in tuberculosis listed by TCRdb under 2018. Notes on the research overall: To characterize T cells specific for the mycobacterial lipid antigen glucose monomycolate (GMM), the study used CD1B tetramers together with high-throughput TCR immunosequencing. With approximately 11 people per group, a South African clinical cohort compared IGRA-negative adolescents, IGRA-positive adolescents with latent tuberculosis, and adults with active tuberculosis. Active tuberculosis patient PBMC were archived before or within 7 days of starting standard anti-tuberculosis treatment.

TCR libraries were generated with the immunoSEQ multiplex PCR assay, using TCR-beta and/or TCR-alpha/delta assays for each sample. The amplified TCR libraries were sequenced on the Illumina high-throughput platform. Per the source publication's procedure: Clustering and dimensionality reduction relied on pairwise TCRdist distances among GMM-specific receptors from T cells that were either sorted ex vivo or expanded in vitro. The score assigned to each clinical repertoire was mean NN-distance, meaning the average TCRdist to the nearest 10% of tetramer-positive reference sequences. GEM TCR motif frequency was computed as the fraction of unique TCRs matching known GEM sequences by V/J usage and CDR3 length. Linear discriminant analysis with leave-one-out cross-validation, implemented in scikit-learn, was used to classify active tuberculosis. The source is immuneACCESS, and TCRdb retained only in-frame sequences with V and J called. Part of the clones is not carried over; for the studies checked, unresolved V genes explain less than half of this, and the remainder is unexplained. The DNA was the basis for D and trimming; V, J and clone size are from that table. This sample gives about 34,000 clones in total; approximately 93% of them show up just once. 9.5% to 12% of the sample is held by the ten biggest clonotypes.

CDR1 and CDR2 (SGDLS, YYNGEE) derive from the germline V gene. The CDR3, cysteine through phenylalanine, is 15 amino acids long. CDR3 DNA is the only sequence kept; it has 45 bases, read in frame from the first base. The V and J ends are trimmed by 4 bases and 3 bases, leaving 14 bases between them. The time point label for this specimen denotes: new active TB diagnosis, blood taken before or within 7 days of starting treatment. Active tuberculosis patients were HIV-seronegative South African adults aged 18 years or older with a new diagnosis. Active tuberculosis was confirmed by positive sputum smear microscopy and/or positive M. tuberculosis culture. Immunosequencing of unsorted cryopreserved PBMC covered, on average, about 100,000 T cells per clinical donor. The study at large found these results: Which clinical samples got chosen depended on the availability of cryopreserved specimens, and the active tuberculosis cases were adults, whereas the controls were adolescents. Active tuberculosis TCR-alpha repertoires showed smaller mean NN-distances to GMM-specific TCRs than IGRA-negative controls, suggesting clonal expansion of these TCRs. The smaller NN-distances were partly driven by shorter CDR3-alpha lengths in active tuberculosis patients, and the difference for TCR-beta did not reach statistical significance. With the diverse GMM-specific repertoire as input, a classifier achieved roughly 89% accuracy (AUROC around 0.9), whereas GEM motif frequencies as input gave approximately 70% accuracy.

Recombination joined TRBV9 with TRBJ2-1; TRBD2 could be the D gene, as 6 bases match. This receptor was identified in an adult with tuberculosis. The starting material was PBMCs, obtained at tuberculosis diagnosis. The nucleotides read TGTGCCAGCAGCTTGGGGATAGCGGACTACAATGAGCAGTTCTTC. Its translation reads: CASSLGIADYNEQFF.